Below are 27 T cell receptor beta chains sequenced from a single sample in a study of vaccination effects on CD4 cells after COVID-19 (dated by TCRdb to 2021 to 2024). The receptor library was made with the immunoSEQ multiplex PCR assay. The immuneACCESS repertoire file appears here via TCRdb, limited to in-frame rearrangements. These files lack a portion of the clones; in checked studies, under half of the deficit traces to unresolved V genes, and the cause of the others is not known. Across this sample there are some 56,000 clones, with 65% to 80% seen only once. 5.5% of the sample is taken by the ten largest. In the ViraFEST assay, PBMC were stimulated with viral peptide pools, and antigen-specific CD4+ T cell clonotypes were then identified by expansion using TCR sequencing. After less than eleven days of culture, CD4+ T cells were isolated with the EasySep CD4+ T cell isolation kit. PCR-confirmed SARS-CoV-2 infection had occurred in convalescent patients between March and December 2020, before the Alpha, Beta and Delta variants emerged in the United States.

Their target antigens are unknown. The sequenced sample was CD4+ T cells from PBMCs cultured with HIV peptides, obtained before COVID-19 vaccination. According to the study, the label for this sample's cell subset or site signals: HIV-1 Nef peptide pool negative control/reference culture. These receptor sequences come from a human donor who had a prior SARS-CoV-2 infection.

The chain couples TRBV15 to TRBJ2-4; D perhaps matches TRBD2 (5 bases). Germline CDR1 is LNHNV and CDR2 is YYDKDF (reference sequence). The V end was cut by 5 bases, the J end by 1 base, with 12 bases between. The length of the CDR3 is 15 residues. The CDR3 reads CATSYPGLAKNIQYF. CDR3 sequence (DNA): TGTGCCACCAGCTATCCCGGACTGGCCAAAAACATTCAGTACTTC. Filled out from reference TRBV15 and TRBJ2-4, the complete variable domain reads DAMVIQNPRYQVTQFGKPVTLSCSQTLNHNVMYWYQQKSSQAPKLLFHYYDKDFNNEADTPDNFQSRRPNTSFCFLDIRSPGLGDTAMYLCATSYPGLAKNIQYFGAGTRLSVL.

V usage is TRBV6-5 and J usage is TRBJ2-7, with D tentatively TRBD2 (5 bases). CDR3 length equals 14 residues. V was cut by 7 bases and J by 0 bases, with 13 bases left in between. Germline loops: CDR1 MNHEY, CDR2 SVGAGI. This CDR3 reads CASKERNPSYEQYF. The CDR3 DNA follows: TGTGCCAGCAAAGAGCGGAACCCCTCCTACGAGCAGTACTTC.

This clone was counted between two and nine times. The chain has TRBV3-1 (or the pseudogene TRBV3-2) and TRBJ1-2, with D maybe TRBD1 (5 bases). The length of the CDR3 is 16 residues. The V and J ends lost 2 bases and 4 bases respectively, with 17 bases between them. CDR1 and CDR2 from the germline V gene are LGHDT and YNNKEL (reference sequence). In DNA, the CDR3 is TGTGCCAGCAGCCAACAATGGGGGGGGGTCGTCTATGGCTACACCTTC. Translation gives CASSQQWGGVVYGYTF.

The J gene is TRBJ2-3, the V gene TRBV4-2, with D unresolved. Germline-derived CDR1 and CDR2 are LGHNA and YNFKEQ. The CDR3 runs to 17 residues. V lost 0 bases and J lost 1, with 14 bases in between. The CDR3 nucleotides are TGTGCCAGCAGCCAAGATGGGCGTCCAAGCCGCACAGATACGCAGTATTTT. Its protein is CASSQDGRPSRTDTQYF.

The CDR3 loop reads CASGQESWGSYNEQFF. The CDR3, as DNA: TGCGCCAGCGGTCAGGAGTCCTGGGGGTCCTACAATGAGCAGTTCTTC. This chain links TRBV5-1 with TRBJ2-1; D may correspond to TRBD1 or TRBD2 (5 bases each). Trimming pared 7 bases from V and 1 base from J, leaving 18 bases between. The CDR3 sequence is 16 residues long. Germline V gene data show CDR1 as SGHRS and CDR2 as YFSETQ.

The V and J genes are TRBV7-9 and TRBJ1-4; D is undetermined. Deletions cut 5 bases from V and 5 bases from J, with 6 bases between. The CDR3 runs to 12 residues. Germline loops: CDR1 SEHNR, CDR2 FQNEAQ (reference sequence). Here the CDR3 reads CASSPQNEKLFF. CDR3 nucleotides: TGTGCCAGCAGCCCACAGAATGAAAAACTGTTTTTT.

V and J are TRBV6-5 and TRBJ2-7; no reliable D call. With 7 bases removed from V and 1 base from J, the gap between germline ends came to 14 bases. The germline CDR1 and CDR2 sequences are MNHEY and SVGAGI. The CDR3 consists of 14 residues. CDR3 region: CASTPRVASYEQYF. CDR3 DNA sequence: TGTGCCAGCACGCCCCGTGTAGCTTCCTACGAGCAGTACTTC.

The chain employs TRBV4-1 and TRBJ2-1, with a weak D call TRBD2 (7 bases). Between the trimmed V and J ends, which lost 4 bases and 7 bases, there was a span of 23 bases. Germline V gene sequence: CDR1 MGHRA, CDR2 YSYEKL. This CDR3 has 17 residues. Here the CDR3 DNA reads TGCGCCAGCAGCCGGGGGGGGCTAGCGGTCTTGGGGAATGAGCAGTTCTTC. Protein product: CASSRGGLAVLGNEQFF.

The V gene is TRBV3-1 (or the pseudogene TRBV3-2), the J gene TRBJ2-7, with D unclear. This CDR3 region has 14 residues. CDR1 is LGHDT and CDR2 is YNNKEL in the germline V gene (reference sequence). Trimming pared 1 base from V and 1 base from J, leaving 8 bases between. CDR3 bases: TGTGCCAGCAGCCAAGGACACCGTTCCTACGAGCAGTACTTC. This sequence encodes CASSQGHRSYEQYF.

The CDR3 bases are TGCGCCAGCAGCCAGGACTGGTTATGGGACTATGGCTACACCTTC. It yields the protein CASSQDWLWDYGYTF. The J gene is TRBJ1-2, the V gene TRBV4-3; D ambiguous. Germline CDR1 and CDR2: LGHNA and YSLEER. V lost 3 bases, J lost 3 bases, and 14 bases lay in between. This CDR3 region has 15 residues.

This chain uses TRBV18 with TRBJ1-1, with D tentatively TRBD1 (5 bases). This CDR3 is 13 amino acids long. V shed 6 bases and J shed 7 bases, with 15 bases lying between them. Germline CDR1 KGHSH, CDR2 LQKENI. CDR3 nucleotides: TGTGCCAGCTCTCTTCGGGGCCCCCTTGAAGCTTTCTTT. It codes for CASSLRGPLEAFF. The variable domain in full, with the rest retrieved from reference TRBV18 and TRBJ1-1, is NAGVMQNPRHLVRRRGQEARLRCSPMKGHSHVYWYRQLPEEGLKFMVYLQKENIIDESGMPKERFSAEFPKEGPSILRIQQVVRGDSAAYFCASSLRGPLEAFFGQGTRLTVV.

The V gene is TRBV5-1, the J gene TRBJ1-1; TRBD1 aligns across 7 bases. Germline V gene data show CDR1 as SGHRS and CDR2 as YFSETQ. Trimming took 3 bases from V and 5 from J; bases not matched to a gene: 10. This CDR3 is 15 amino acids long. CDR3 amino acids: CASSWITGGQTEAFF. The CDR3 DNA follows: TGCGCCAGCAGCTGGATCACTGGGGGACAGACTGAAGCTTTCTTT.

This clone was seen a few times. The V and J genes are TRBV2 and TRBJ2-5, with D hard to call. Germline V CDR1 and CDR2: SNHLY, FYNNEI. CDR3 length equals 13 residues. V was clipped by 4 bases and J by 3 bases, with 9 bases between them. The CDR3 DNA follows: TGTGCCAGCAGTGGAGAGAGAGAAGAGACCCAGTACTTC. This codes for CASSGEREETQYF. Using reference TRBV2 and TRBJ2-5 for the parts outside the CDR3, the full variable domain is EPEVTQTPSHQVTQMGQEVILRCVPISNHLYFYWYRQILGQKVEFLVSFYNNEISEKSEIFDDQFSVERPDGSNFTLKIRSTKLEDSAMYFCASSGEREETQYFGPGTRLLVL.

The chain carries TRBV5-1 and TRBJ1-4; 8 positions match TRBD1. The CDR3 has 14 amino acids. V trimming: 4 bases; J trimming: 8 bases; junction bases outside the gene matches: 7. Germline V lookup: CDR1 SGHRS, CDR2 YFSETQ. The CDR3 reads CASSLGQGYEKLFF. In DNA form, the CDR3 reads TGCGCCAGCAGCCTCGGACAGGGTTACGAAAAACTGTTTTTT.

V is TRBV5-4 and J is TRBJ2-7; no clear D gene. Germline loops: CDR1 SGHNT, CDR2 YYREEE (reference sequence). The CDR3 is 13 residues long. V lost 4 bases, J lost 2 bases, and 10 bases lay in between. CDR3 amino acids: CASSPDQTYEQYF. The CDR3 bases are TGTGCCAGCAGCCCTGACCAGACCTACGAGCAGTACTTC.

The chain recombines TRBV3-1 (or the pseudogene TRBV3-2) with TRBJ2-1; D is ambiguous. V lost 2 bases and J 6 bases, leaving 8 bases between the germline ends. The germline CDR1 and CDR2 sequences are LGHDT and YNNKEL (reference sequence). The CDR3 contains 13 residues. This chain's CDR3 is CASSQHGSNEQFF. In DNA, the CDR3 is TGTGCCAGCAGCCAACACGGTTCCAATGAGCAGTTCTTC.

This clone was picked up a small number of times. This rearrangement joins TRBV5-1 to TRBJ1-5; 11 bases fit TRBD1. Unmatched junction bases numbered 6, after V lost 4 bases and J lost 3 bases. Germline CDR1 reads SGHRS; CDR2 reads YFSETQ. This CDR3 comprises 16 residues. The CDR3 DNA is TGCGCCAGCAGCAGCGGGACAGGGGGTTCCAATCAGCCCCAGCATTTT. As protein: CASSSGTGGSNQPQHF.

This sequence joins TRBV30 and TRBJ2-7; D may be TRBD1 (6 bases). The V end was cut by 3 bases, the J end by 1 base, with 22 bases between. CDR1 and CDR2 from the germline V gene are GTSNPN and SVGIG (reference sequence). The CDR3 is 17 amino acids. Here the CDR3 DNA reads TGTGCCTGGAGGCCGCACCCTTTAGGTAGGGGGTCCTACGAGCAGTACTTC. Protein product: CAWRPHPLGRGSYEQYF.

This clone was detected only a few times. The chain has TRBV2 and TRBJ1-1; D uncertain. Trimming took 6 bases from V and 10 from J, leaving 15 bases between them. CDR1 is SNHLY and CDR2 is FYNNEI in the germline V gene. CDR3 length: 12 residues. In DNA form, the CDR3 reads TGTGCCAGCAGGGAGGAGGGTTCGCGAGCTTTCTTT. This encodes CASREEGSRAFF.

V usage is TRBV19 and J usage is TRBJ1-2, with D possibly matching TRBD1 (6 bases). Trimming removed 4 bases from V and 1 base from J, with 10 bases in between. This CDR3 has 14 residues. Germline V lookup: CDR1 LNHDA, CDR2 SQIVND (reference sequence). CDR3 protein: CASSTDSFNYGYTF. The DNA for the CDR3 is TGTGCCAGTAGTACGGACAGCTTTAACTATGGCTACACCTTC.

The chain combines TRBV6-1 with TRBJ1-6; D uncertain. The germline gives CDR1 MNHNS, CDR2 SASEGT. V lost 2 bases and J 4 bases, leaving 12 bases between the germline ends. This CDR3 is built from 16 residues. The CDR3 sequence: CASSERAATYNSPLHF. CDR3 coding DNA: TGTGCCAGCAGTGAAAGGGCAGCGACGTATAATTCACCCCTCCACTTT.

CDR3 coding DNA: TGTGCCAGCAGCAGAACGACAGCCACTGAAGCTTTCTTT. Its protein is CASSRTTATEAFF. V is TRBV6-5 and J is TRBJ1-1; the D gene is possibly TRBD1 (5 bases). Germline V CDR1 and CDR2: MNHEY, SVGAGI. This CDR3 contains 13 residues. The V end lost 6 bases, the J end lost 4 bases, and 12 bases lay between the germline ends.

This chain links TRBV6-6 with TRBJ2-7; no reliable D call. The germline V and J ends were trimmed by 2 bases and 2 bases, with 7 bases remaining between them. Germline lookup yields CDR1 MNHNY and CDR2 SVGAGI (reference sequence). This CDR3 has 13 residues. The CDR3 sequence: CASSYGGPYEQYF. In DNA form, the CDR3 reads TGTGCCAGCAGTTACGGCGGTCCCTACGAGCAGTACTTC.

CDR3 bases: TGTGCCAGCTCACCACAGACGGGGTGGGACACTGAAGCTTTCTTT. Protein product: CASSPQTGWDTEAFF. The V and J genes are TRBV18 and TRBJ1-1; D is uncertain. The CDR3 spans 15 residues. With 1 base removed from V and 3 bases from J, the gap between germline ends came to 12 bases. In germline, CDR1 is KGHSH, CDR2 LQKENI.

This clone was observed a single time. This chain links TRBV12-3 or TRBV12-4 with TRBJ1-1; D is unresolved. The CDR3 extends over 13 amino acids. V lost 2 bases to trimming and J lost 8 bases, with 12 bases between them. CDR3 coding DNA: TGTGCCAGCAGTTTATGGGGTGGCCAGGAAGCTTTCTTT. Translated, it gives CASSLWGGQEAFF.

This clone appeared once. V usage is TRBV30 and J usage is TRBJ2-3; D not certain. CDR3 length: 13 residues. Germline V gene lookup returns CDR1 GTSNPN and CDR2 SVGIG (reference sequence). V was trimmed by 3 bases and J by 1 base, leaving 8 bases between them. CDR3 coding DNA: TGTGCCTGGAGGGTCACCGGCACAGATACGCAGTATTTT. This gives the protein CAWRVTGTDTQYF. The full variable domain, rest sourced from reference TRBV30 and TRBJ2-3, is SQTIHQWPATLVQPVGSPLSLECTVEGTSNPNLYWYRQAAGRGLQLLFYSVGIGQISSEVPQNLSASRPQDRQFILSSKKLLLSDSGFYLCAWRVTGTDTQYFGPGTRLTVL.

The gene calls are TRBV30 and TRBJ1-4; 9 bases align to TRBD1. V was clipped by 0 bases and J by 12 bases; unmatched bases: 17. Germline V CDR1 and CDR2: GTSNPN, SVGIG (reference sequence). The CDR3 has 17 residues. The CDR3 DNA sequence: TGTGCCTGGAGTGTCCTCACCGGTAACAGGGGGCGGTCCGAACTGTTTTTT. This encodes CAWSVLTGNRGRSELFF.